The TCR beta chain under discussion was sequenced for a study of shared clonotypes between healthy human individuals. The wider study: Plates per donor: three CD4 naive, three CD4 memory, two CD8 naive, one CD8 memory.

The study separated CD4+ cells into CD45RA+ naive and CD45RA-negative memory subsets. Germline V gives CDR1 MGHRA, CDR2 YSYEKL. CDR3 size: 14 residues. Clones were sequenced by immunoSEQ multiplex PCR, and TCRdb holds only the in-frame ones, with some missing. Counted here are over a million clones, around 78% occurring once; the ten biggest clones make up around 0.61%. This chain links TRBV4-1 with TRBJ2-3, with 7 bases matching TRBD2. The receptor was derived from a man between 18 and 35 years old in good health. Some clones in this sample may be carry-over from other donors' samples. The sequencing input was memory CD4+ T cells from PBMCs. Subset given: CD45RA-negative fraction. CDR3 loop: CASGAGPRTDTQYF. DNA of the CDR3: TGCGCAAGCGGGGCAGGCCCCAGGACGGATACGCAGTATTTT.